This TCR beta chain is drawn from a study of blood T cell repertoires in COVID-19. For the study at large: Researchers got acute and convalescent COVID-19 samples from the United States, Italy and Spain.

In the authors' methods: Quantification of nucleated cells was approximated via reference gene primer amplification. Sequenced by immunoSEQ multiplex PCR; TCRdb stores in-frame clones only, minus some. That table supplies the V and J calls and clone size; D and trimming were determined from the DNA. The sample gives fewer than 80,000 clones, 89% of which show up once; approximately 5% is in the top ten. The CDR3 is 16 residues long. Germline CDR1 and CDR2: LGHNA and YNFKEQ. Trimming took 2 bases from V and 2 from J; bases not matched to a gene: 7. Sequencing was done on a sample of peripheral blood. The chain couples TRBV4-2 to TRBJ2-5; TRBD1 matches 8 bases. The sequence was obtained from a woman aged 50 to 60 with active COVID-19. The CDR3 here is CASSQNGGQAQETQYF. As DNA, the CDR3 is TGTGCCAGCAGCCAAAACGGGGGACAGGCACAAGAGACCCAGTACTTC.